The clone carrying this T cell receptor beta chain was counted a few times. The target antigen is unknown. Other DNA sequences within the sample encode an identical CDR3. These data come from a study of beta chain features in type 1 diabetes. Study-level findings and limits: Resolution of whether HLA type affects TCRB rearrangement was not achieved here. Within the patient group, naive, central memory and Treg TCRB repertoires appeared more similar to each other than within healthy donors.

The CDR3 spans 13 residues. V shed 2 bases and J shed 6 bases, with 9 bases lying between them. Germline CDR1 is SGDLS and CDR2 is YYNGEE. Expressed TCRB transcripts got sequenced, as all isolated RNA was reverse transcribed. Regulatory, naive and central memory T cell samples averaged about 3.5 million reads. The data were produced by immunoSEQ multiplex PCR, yet TCRdb's version contains in-frame clones alone and is incomplete. This table holds about 350,000 clones, around 20% found once. The sample comprised naive CD4+ T cells from blood. The chain uses TRBV9 and TRBJ2-1; possible D gene TRBD2, 5 bases. The sequence came from a woman aged 18 to 35 in good health. The CDR3 nucleotides are TGTGCCAGCAGCGTTGCCGGGGTCAATGAGCAGTTCTTC. The encoded protein is CASSVAGVNEQFF.